Listed below are T cell receptor beta chains from one sample, sequenced in a study of blood T cell repertoires in COVID-19. The protocol was immunoSEQ multiplex PCR, while the TCRdb copy is restricted to in-frame clones and leaves out a portion. The profile shows roughly 190,000 clones, around 80% of them singletons. The sequenced sample was peripheral blood. The receptor set was obtained from a woman between 45 and 60 years old with acute or convalescent COVID-19. The CDR3 runs from the conserved cysteine through the conserved F or W. The D gene is left open where the match is weak. Clone size is shown for a subset of rows, as once, few, many or a class of expanded clone.

D | size | J | V | CDR3 | DNA
TRBD2 | once | TRBJ2-7 | TRBV6-5 | CASMPMASGRAEQYF | TGTGCCAGTATGCCCATGGCTAGCGGGAGGGCCGAGCAGTACTTC
TRBD2 | . | TRBJ2-1 | TRBV19 | CASSRISGLAGAEQFF | TGTGCCAGTAGTCGCATAAGCGGACTAGCGGGAGCTGAGCAGTTCTTC
. | few | TRBJ2-7 | TRBV15 | CATSRERSRTYEQYF | TGTGCCACCAGCAGAGAACGGAGTCGTACCTACGAGCAGTACTTC
TRBD1 | . | TRBJ1-1 | TRBV10-3 | CAISDPTGLNTEAFF | TGTGCCATCAGTGACCCGACAGGGCTGAACACTGAAGCTTTCTTT
TRBD2 | . | TRBJ2-3 | TRBV18 | CASSPLGLAGGRATDTQYF | TGTGCCAGCTCACCCCTTGGACTAGCGGGAGGTCGAGCCACAGATACGCAGTATTTT
. | . | TRBJ1-6 | TRBV5-4 | CASSSGTLGAKSPLHF | TGTGCCAGTAGCTCCGGGACCCTGGGGGCGAAGTCACCCCTCCACTTT
. | . | TRBJ1-2 | TRBV4-1 | CASSQGASLYGYTF | TGCGCCAGCAGCCAAGGGGCCAGCCTCTATGGCTACACCTTC
TRBD1 | . | TRBJ2-1 | TRBV9 | CASSPPDRYNEQFF | TGTGCCAGCAGCCCACCGGACAGGTACAATGAGCAGTTCTTC
. | once | TRBJ1-6 | TRBV19 | CASSIAGEWNSPLHF | TGTGCCAGTAGTATAGCAGGGGAGTGGAATTCACCCCTCCACTTT
TRBD1 | . | TRBJ1-6 | TRBV27 | CASSLGTGNSPLHF | TGTGCCAGCAGTTTAGGGACAGGAAATTCACCCCTCCACTTT
. | . | TRBJ2-7 | TRBV28 | CASSLPSSYEQYF | TGTGCCAGCAGCTTACCGAGCTCCTACGAGCAGTACTTC
TRBD1 | . | TRBJ1-1 | TRBV5-1 | CASSLPTGTGNTEAFF | TGCGCCAGCAGCCTACCCACCGGGACAGGGAACACTGAAGCTTTCTTT
TRBD1 | few | TRBJ2-5 | TRBV5-8 | CASSRDSEETQYF | TGTGCCAGCAGCCGGGACAGCGAAGAGACCCAGTACTTC
TRBD2 | . | TRBJ2-3 | TRBV6-4 | CASSRGGGTDTQYF | TGTGCCTCGTCTCGGGGGGGCGGGACAGATACGCAGTATTTT
. | . | TRBJ1-6 | TRBV7-6 | CASSRAGGRNSPLHF | TGTGCCAGCAGCAGAGCGGGGGGCAGGAATTCACCCCTCCACTTT
TRBD2 | . | TRBJ2-7 | TRBV6-5 | CASSHSGASYEQYF | TGTGCCAGCAGCCATAGCGGGGCGTCCTACGAGCAGTACTTC
. | . | TRBJ2-2 | TRBV20-1 | CSASVTPAPELFF | TGCAGTGCTAGTGTTACTCCCGCCCCGGAGCTGTTTTTT